This TCR beta chain was identified in a study of cytomegalovirus exposure and HLA in healthy donors. Study-wide results and caveats: Differences between HLA loci emerged in a later analysis of TCR association rates, with DRB1 most and HLA-C fewest. It was reported that the classifier diagnosed cytomegalovirus status with high specificity and sensitivity in both the original and validation cohorts.

Both 60 Vbeta primers and 13 Jbeta primers went into the PCR. Using immunoSEQ multiplex PCR, the repertoire was profiled, and TCRdb retains in-frame clones only, with some absent. The sample contains 180,000 or so clones, roughly 80% of which appear only once. In regard to this clone: Its antigen is still unknown.

Sequenced material: PBMCs. The clonotype comes from a girl aged 10 to 17 in good health and CMV-seropositive.

The CDR3 DNA follows: TGTGCCTGGAGTGAGGACAGGATTTGGGAAAAACTGTTTTTT. As protein: CAWSEDRIWEKLFF. The rearrangement uses TRBV30 and TRBJ1-4, with 7 bases that match TRBD1. The CDR3 is made up of 14 amino acids. V shed 1 base, J shed 8 bases, and the junction held 7 bases outside the gene matches. Per germline, CDR1 GTSNPN and CDR2 SVGIG (reference sequence).